The rows below give T cell receptor beta chains drawn from one sample of a study of tumor and adjacent non-tumor tissue in lung cancer. Each CDR3 protein is one row after TCRdb ran MiXCR on the multiplex PCR reads. The table records tens of thousands of distinct CDR3 sequences, 72% of them present only once. Sequencing used lung tumor tissue. The receptors derive from a woman aged 40 to 50 with non-small cell lung cancer. CDR3s include the opening cysteine and the closing phenylalanine or tryptophan. Each record gives: CDR3 protein, V gene, J gene.

cdr3_aa: CSWGLYGQYF
v_call: TRBV20-1
j_call: TRBJ2-7

cdr3_aa: CTSSLWARELFF
v_call: TRBV28
j_call: TRBJ2-2

cdr3_aa: CLTKRRTESYEQYF
v_call: TRBV6-5
j_call: TRBJ2-7

cdr3_aa: CASSLVTSGRVGDTQYF
v_call: TRBV11-2
j_call: TRBJ2-3

cdr3_aa: CATSEDSPTEELFF
v_call: TRBV24-1
j_call: TRBJ2-2

cdr3_aa: CASSLGGGRQYEQYF
v_call: TRBV11-2
j_call: TRBJ2-7

cdr3_aa: CNVEDVSGGVVGKNIQYF
v_call: TRBV29-1
j_call: TRBJ2-4

cdr3_aa: CASSLLGTETNQPQHF
v_call: TRBV7-8
j_call: TRBJ1-5

cdr3_aa: CASSLGQSYSEQFF
v_call: TRBV5-1
j_call: TRBJ2-1

cdr3_aa: CASSQGPRPGLSKSSYNEQFF
v_call: TRBV14
j_call: TRBJ2-1

cdr3_aa: CASGQGETGEQFF
v_call: TRBV5-1
j_call: TRBJ2-2

cdr3_aa: CVSIGQTGEGYTF
v_call: TRBV28
j_call: TRBJ1-2

cdr3_aa: CPSNLDYETGTEKLFF
v_call: TRBV11-1
j_call: TRBJ1-4